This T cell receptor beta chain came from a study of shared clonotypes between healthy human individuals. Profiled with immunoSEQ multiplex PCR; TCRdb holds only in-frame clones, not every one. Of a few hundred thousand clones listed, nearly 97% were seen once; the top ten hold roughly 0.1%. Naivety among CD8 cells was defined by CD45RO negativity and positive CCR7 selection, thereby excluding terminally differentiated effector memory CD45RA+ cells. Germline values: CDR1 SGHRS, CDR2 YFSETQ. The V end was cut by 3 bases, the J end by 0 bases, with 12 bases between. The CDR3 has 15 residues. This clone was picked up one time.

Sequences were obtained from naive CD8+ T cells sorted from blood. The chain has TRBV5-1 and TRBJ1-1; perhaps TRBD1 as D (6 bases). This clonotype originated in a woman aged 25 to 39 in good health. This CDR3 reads CASSSRDTMNTEAFF. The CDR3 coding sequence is TGCGCCAGCAGCTCGCGGGACACCATGAACACTGAAGCTTTCTTT.